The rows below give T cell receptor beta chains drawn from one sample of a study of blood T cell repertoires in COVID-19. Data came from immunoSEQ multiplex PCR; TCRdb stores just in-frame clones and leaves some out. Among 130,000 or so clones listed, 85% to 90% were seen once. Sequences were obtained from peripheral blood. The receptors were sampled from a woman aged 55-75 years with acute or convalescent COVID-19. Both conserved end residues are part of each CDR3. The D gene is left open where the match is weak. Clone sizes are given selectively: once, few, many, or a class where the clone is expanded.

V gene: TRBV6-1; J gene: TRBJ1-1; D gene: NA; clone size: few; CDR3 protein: CASSEGSQIEAFF; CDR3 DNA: TGTGCCAGCAGTGAGGGCTCACAAATTGAAGCTTTCTTT
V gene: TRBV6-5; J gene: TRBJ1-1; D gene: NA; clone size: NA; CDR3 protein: CASARGTEAFF; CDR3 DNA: TGTGCCAGCGCCCGGGGTACTGAAGCTTTCTTT
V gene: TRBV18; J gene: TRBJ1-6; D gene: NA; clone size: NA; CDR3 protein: CASSPQTGQNSPLHF; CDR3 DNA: TGTGCCAGCTCACCGCAAACGGGTCAGAATTCACCCCTCCACTTT
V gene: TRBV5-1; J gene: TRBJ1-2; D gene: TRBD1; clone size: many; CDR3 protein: CASSLLGTGGAVDGYTF; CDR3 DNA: TGCGCCAGCAGCCTCTTAGGGACAGGGGGCGCGGTCGATGGCTACACCTTC
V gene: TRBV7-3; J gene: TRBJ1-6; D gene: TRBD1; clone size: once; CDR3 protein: CASSRDRGPGSPLHF; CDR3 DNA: TGTGCCAGCAGTCGGGACAGGGGGCCTGGGTCACCCCTCCACTTT
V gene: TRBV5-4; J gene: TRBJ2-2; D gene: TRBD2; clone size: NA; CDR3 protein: CASSLASGGSTGELFF; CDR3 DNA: TGTGCCAGCAGCTTGGCCTCGGGAGGGAGCACCGGGGAGCTGTTTTTT
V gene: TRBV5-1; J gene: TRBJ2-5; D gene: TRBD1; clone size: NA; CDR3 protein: CASSGTGTGYETQYF; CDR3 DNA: TGCGCCAGCAGCGGGACCGGGACAGGTTACGAGACCCAGTACTTC
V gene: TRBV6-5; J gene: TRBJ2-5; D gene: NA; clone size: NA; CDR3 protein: CASRVGLLQETQYF; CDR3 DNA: TGTGCCAGCAGAGTGGGACTCCTCCAAGAGACCCAGTACTTC
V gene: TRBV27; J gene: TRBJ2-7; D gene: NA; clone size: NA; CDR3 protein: CASSSSTTGSAYEQYF; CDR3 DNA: TGTGCCAGCAGCTCCTCGACAACGGGATCGGCCTACGAGCAGTACTTC
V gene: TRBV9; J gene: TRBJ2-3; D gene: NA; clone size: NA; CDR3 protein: CASSVAPLAYGTDTQYF; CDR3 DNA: TGTGCCAGCAGCGTAGCCCCACTAGCTTATGGCACAGATACGCAGTATTTT
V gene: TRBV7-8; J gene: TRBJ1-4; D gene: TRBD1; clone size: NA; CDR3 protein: CASSSGTAYEKLFF; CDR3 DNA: TGTGCCAGCAGCTCCGGGACAGCTTATGAAAAACTGTTTTTT
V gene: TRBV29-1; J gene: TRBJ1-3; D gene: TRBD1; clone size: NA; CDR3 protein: CSTTGGQLGNTIYF; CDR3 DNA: TGCAGCACAACAGGGGGCCAGCTTGGAAACACCATATATTTT
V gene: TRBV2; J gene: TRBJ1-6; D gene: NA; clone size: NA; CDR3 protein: CASRGRVNSPLHF; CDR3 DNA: TGTGCCAGCAGGGGCAGGGTTAATTCACCCCTCCACTTT
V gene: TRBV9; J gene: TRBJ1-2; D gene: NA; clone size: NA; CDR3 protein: CASSGGQIYGYTF; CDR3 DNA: TGTGCCAGCAGCGGGGGACAAATCTATGGCTACACCTTC
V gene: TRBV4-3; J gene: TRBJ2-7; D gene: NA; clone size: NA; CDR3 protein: CASSQDYRGLAYEQYF; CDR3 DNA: TGCGCCAGCAGCCAAGATTATAGGGGTCTGGCCTACGAGCAGTACTTC
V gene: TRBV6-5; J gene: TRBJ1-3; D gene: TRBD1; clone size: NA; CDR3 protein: CASRQGVGGNTIYF; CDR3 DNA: TGTGCCAGCAGGCAGGGGGTCGGTGGAAACACCATATATTTT
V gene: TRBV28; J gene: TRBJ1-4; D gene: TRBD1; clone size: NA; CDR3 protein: CASSFGQAYNEKLFF; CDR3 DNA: TGTGCCAGCAGTTTCGGACAGGCTTATAATGAAAAACTGTTTTTT
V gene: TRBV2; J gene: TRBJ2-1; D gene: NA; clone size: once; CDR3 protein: CASSDGFGGMQFF; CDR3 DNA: TGTGCCAGCAGTGATGGTTTCGGGGGTATGCAGTTCTTC
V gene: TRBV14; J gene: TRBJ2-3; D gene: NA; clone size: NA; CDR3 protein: CASSQDRHITDTQYF; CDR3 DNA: TGTGCCAGCAGCCAAGATCGTCACATCACAGATACGCAGTATTTT
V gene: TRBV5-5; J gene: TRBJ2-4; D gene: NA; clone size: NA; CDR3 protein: CASSRELNGNIQYF; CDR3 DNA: TGTGCCAGCAGCCGAGAATTAAATGGAAACATTCAGTACTTC
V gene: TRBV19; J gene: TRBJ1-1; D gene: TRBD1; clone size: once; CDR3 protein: CASSIRGQGLISRNTEAFF; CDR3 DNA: TGTGCCAGTAGTATAAGGGGACAGGGTCTCATTTCAAGAAACACTGAAGCTTTCTTT
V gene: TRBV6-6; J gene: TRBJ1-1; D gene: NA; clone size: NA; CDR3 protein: CASSYSQGNTEAFF; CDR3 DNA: TGTGCCAGCAGTTACTCACAGGGGAACACTGAAGCTTTCTTT
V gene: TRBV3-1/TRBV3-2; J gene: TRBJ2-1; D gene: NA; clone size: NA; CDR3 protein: CASSQQGQDYNEQFF; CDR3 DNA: TGTGCCAGCAGCCAACAGGGGCAAGACTACAATGAGCAGTTCTTC
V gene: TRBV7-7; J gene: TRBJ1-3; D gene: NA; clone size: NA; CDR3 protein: CASSQTFPGNTIYF; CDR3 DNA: TGTGCTAGCAGCCAGACATTCCCAGGAAACACCATATATTTT
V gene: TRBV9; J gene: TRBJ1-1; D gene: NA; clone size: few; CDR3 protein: CASSVDPFRNTEAFF; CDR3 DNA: TGTGCCAGCAGCGTAGACCCCTTTAGGAACACTGAAGCTTTCTTT
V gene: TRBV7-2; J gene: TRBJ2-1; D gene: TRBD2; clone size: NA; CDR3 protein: CASSTGTTNEQFF; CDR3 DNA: TGTGCCAGCAGCACCGGGACTACCAATGAGCAGTTCTTC
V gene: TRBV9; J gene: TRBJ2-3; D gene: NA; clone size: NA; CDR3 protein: CASSVGVGDTDTQYF; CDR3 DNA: TGTGCCAGCAGCGTAGGGGTCGGGGACACAGATACGCAGTATTTT
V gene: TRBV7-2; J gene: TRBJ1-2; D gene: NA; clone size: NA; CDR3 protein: CASSFDINYGYTF; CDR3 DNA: TGTGCCAGCAGCTTTGACATAAACTATGGCTACACCTTC
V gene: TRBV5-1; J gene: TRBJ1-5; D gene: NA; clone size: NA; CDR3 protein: CASSLGGDQPQHF; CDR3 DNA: TGCGCCAGCAGCTTAGGAGGGGATCAGCCCCAGCATTTT
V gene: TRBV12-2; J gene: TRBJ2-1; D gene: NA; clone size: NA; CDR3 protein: CASRSSREGYNEQFF; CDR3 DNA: TGTGCAAGTCGCAGTTCCCGGGAGGGGTACAATGAGCAGTTCTTC
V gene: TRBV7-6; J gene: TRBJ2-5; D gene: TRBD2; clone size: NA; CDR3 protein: CASSLTSGAQETQYF; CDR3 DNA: TGTGCCAGCAGCTTAACTAGCGGGGCCCAAGAGACCCAGTACTTC
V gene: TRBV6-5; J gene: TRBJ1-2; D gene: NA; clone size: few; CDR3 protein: CASSLNDRTHGYTF; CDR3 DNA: TGTGCCAGCAGCCTCAACGACAGAACGCATGGCTACACCTTC
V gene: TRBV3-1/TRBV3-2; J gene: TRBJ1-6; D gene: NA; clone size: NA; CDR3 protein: CASSQGLDRQGGSPLHF; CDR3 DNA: TGTGCCAGCAGCCAAGGTCTAGATAGGCAGGGTGGTTCACCCCTCCACTTT
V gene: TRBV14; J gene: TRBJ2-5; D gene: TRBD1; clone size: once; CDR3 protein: CASSQGQLEETQYF; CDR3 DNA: TGTGCCAGCAGCCAGGGACAGCTCGAAGAGACCCAGTACTTC
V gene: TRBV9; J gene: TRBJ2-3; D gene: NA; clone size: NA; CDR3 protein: CASSVESSGGGISDTQYF; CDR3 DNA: TGTGCCAGCAGCGTAGAGTCAAGCGGAGGGGGCATTTCAGATACGCAGTATTTT
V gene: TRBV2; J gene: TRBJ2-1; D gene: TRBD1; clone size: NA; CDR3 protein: CASSDSQGVPRQFF; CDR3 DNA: TGTGCCAGCAGTGACTCACAGGGGGTCCCTCGTCAGTTCTTC
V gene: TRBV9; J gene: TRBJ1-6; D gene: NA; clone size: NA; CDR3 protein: CASSVGRFGGGGSPLHF; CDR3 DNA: TGTGCCAGCAGCGTAGGGAGGTTTGGGGGAGGAGGTTCACCCCTCCACTTT
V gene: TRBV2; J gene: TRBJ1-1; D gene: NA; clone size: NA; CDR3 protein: CASSVSVPRGLNTEAFF; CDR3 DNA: TGTGCCAGCAGTGTCTCCGTGCCCCGGGGTTTGAACACTGAAGCTTTCTTT
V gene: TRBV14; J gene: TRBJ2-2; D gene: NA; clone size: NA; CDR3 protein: CASSPGHLWNTGELFF; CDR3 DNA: TGTGCCAGCAGCCCTGGACACCTCTGGAACACCGGGGAGCTGTTTTTT
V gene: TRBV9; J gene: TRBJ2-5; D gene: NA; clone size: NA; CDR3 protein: CASSVDPGQETQYF; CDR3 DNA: TGTGCCAGCAGCGTAGATCCGGGCCAAGAGACCCAGTACTTC
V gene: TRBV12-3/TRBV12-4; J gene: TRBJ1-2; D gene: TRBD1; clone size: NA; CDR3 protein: CASSLMGQYGYTF; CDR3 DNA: TGTGCCAGCAGTTTAATGGGACAGTATGGCTACACCTTC
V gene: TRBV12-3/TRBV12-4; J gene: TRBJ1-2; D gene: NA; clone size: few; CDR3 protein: CATSSGGSGGYTF; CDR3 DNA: TGTGCCACCAGCTCGGGGGGGTCTGGTGGCTACACCTTC
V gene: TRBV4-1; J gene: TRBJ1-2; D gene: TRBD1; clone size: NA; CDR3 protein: CASSQSRGNYGYTF; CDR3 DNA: TGCGCCAGCAGCCAATCCAGGGGGAACTATGGCTACACCTTC
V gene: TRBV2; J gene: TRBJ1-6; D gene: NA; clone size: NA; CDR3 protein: CAGQVESSYNSPLHF; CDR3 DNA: TGTGCCGGCCAGGTTGAGAGCTCCTATAATTCACCCCTCCACTTT
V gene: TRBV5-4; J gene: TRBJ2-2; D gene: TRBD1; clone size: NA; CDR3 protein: CASSSPRQGNTGELFF; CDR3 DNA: TGTGCCAGCAGCTCCCCTAGACAGGGGAACACCGGGGAGCTGTTTTTT
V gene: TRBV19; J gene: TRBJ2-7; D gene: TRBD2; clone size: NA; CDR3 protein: CASSMPAGMRNEQYF; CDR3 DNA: TGTGCCAGTAGTATGCCAGCGGGGATGCGGAACGAGCAGTACTTC
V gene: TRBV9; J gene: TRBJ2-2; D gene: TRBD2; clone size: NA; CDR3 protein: CASSVTTSRGELFF; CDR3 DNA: TGTGCCAGCAGCGTTACGACTAGCAGAGGGGAGCTGTTTTTT
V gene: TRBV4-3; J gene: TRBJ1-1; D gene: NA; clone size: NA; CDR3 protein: CASSQETGTEAFF; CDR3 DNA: TGCGCCAGCAGCCAGGAGACGGGCACTGAAGCTTTCTTT
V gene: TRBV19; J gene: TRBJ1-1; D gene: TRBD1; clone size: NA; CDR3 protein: CASSLQGVGPLNTEAFF; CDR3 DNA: TGTGCCAGTAGTCTCCAGGGGGTTGGGCCATTGAACACTGAAGCTTTCTTT
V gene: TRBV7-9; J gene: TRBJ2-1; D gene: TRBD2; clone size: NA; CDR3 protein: CASSLAGDNEQFF; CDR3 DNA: TGTGCCAGCAGCTTGGCGGGGGACAATGAGCAGTTCTTC
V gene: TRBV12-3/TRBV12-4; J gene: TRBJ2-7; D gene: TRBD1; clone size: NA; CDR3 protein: CASSIGQGGQYF; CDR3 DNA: TGTGCCAGCAGCATAGGACAGGGAGGGCAGTACTTC
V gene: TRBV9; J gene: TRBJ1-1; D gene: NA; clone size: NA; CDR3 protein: CASSTHGGLNTEAFF; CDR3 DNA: TGTGCCAGCAGCACCCACGGGGGGCTGAACACTGAAGCTTTCTTT
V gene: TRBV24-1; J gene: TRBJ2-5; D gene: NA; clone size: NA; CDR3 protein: CATSETGSGIETQYF; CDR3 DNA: TGTGCCACCAGTGAGACCGGGTCGGGGATTGAGACCCAGTACTTC
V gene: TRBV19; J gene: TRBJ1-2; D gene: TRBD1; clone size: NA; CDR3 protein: CASIQGQSMNYGYTF; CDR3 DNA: TGTGCCAGTATTCAGGGACAGTCAATGAACTATGGCTACACCTTC
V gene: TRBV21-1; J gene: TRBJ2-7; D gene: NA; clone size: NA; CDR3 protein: CASETDLPYEQYF; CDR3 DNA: TGTGCCAGTGAGACAGATTTACCCTACGAGCAGTACTTC